These 2 T cell receptor beta chains were all obtained from the same sample, sequenced in a study of blood T cell repertoires in COVID-19. This table comes from immunoSEQ multiplex PCR, and its TCRdb copy is limited to in-frame clones, with some not included. The sample yields roughly 380,000 clones, roughly 86% seen once. The source material was peripheral blood. The receptors were sampled from a human donor with acute or convalescent COVID-19. The donor label of this sample is uncertain.

The gene calls are TRBV5-6 and TRBJ1-2; the D is unclear. This CDR3 region has 15 residues. Germline loops: CDR1 SGHDT, CDR2 YYEEEE. Trimming removed 0 bases at V and 4 bases at J, with 13 bases between. In nucleotides, the CDR3 is TGTGCCAGCAGCTTGGGGTACCTAGTTGGCTATGGCTACACCTTC. Its translation is CASSLGYLVGYGYTF.

Remarks on this clone: The sample carries other DNA sequences with the same CDR3. V usage is TRBV7-9 and J usage is TRBJ2-3; a weak D match, TRBD1 (6 bases). CDR3 length: 14 residues. Between the trimmed V and J ends, which lost 2 bases and 0 bases, there was a span of 6 bases. Looked up from germline, CDR1 is SEHNR and CDR2 is FQNEAQ (reference sequence). Written as DNA, the CDR3 is TGTGCCAGCAGCTTACAGGGGAGCACAGATACGCAGTATTTT. It is translated as CASSLQGSTDTQYF.